Listed below are T cell receptor beta chains from one sample, sequenced in a study of Ad26.COV2.S vaccination and SARS-CoV-2 variants. Data came from immunoSEQ multiplex PCR; TCRdb stores just in-frame clones and leaves some out. The table shows more than 300,000 clones, with around four fifths occurring only once. Sample: peripheral blood, taken in a trial of Ad26.COV2.S vaccine versus placebo. These receptor sequences come from a person between 18 and 65 years old who received the Ad26.COV2.S COVID-19 vaccine or a placebo. Each CDR3 is given with its conserved first and last residue. The D gene is left open where the match is weak. The size field is filled for only some rows; it gives once, few, many or a size class.

size | length | J | V | D | CDR3 | DNA
. | 14 | TRBJ1-5 | TRBV6-5 | TRBD1 | CASRGTGGDQPQHF | TGTGCCAGCAGAGGGACAGGGGGCGATCAGCCCCAGCATTTT
. | 15 | TRBJ1-3 | TRBV14 | . | CASSQRAVSGNTIYF | TGTGCCAGCAGCCAACGGGCGGTCTCTGGAAACACCATATATTTT
. | 15 | TRBJ2-2 | TRBV5-1 | . | CASSLGTADTGELFF | TGCGCCAGCAGCCTAGGGACCGCGGACACCGGGGAGCTGTTTTTT
. | 14 | TRBJ2-5 | TRBV29-1 | TRBD1 | CSVTGQGALETQYF | TGCAGCGTTACGGGACAGGGGGCACTGGAGACCCAGTACTTC
. | 20 | TRBJ2-7 | TRBV30 | . | CAWSVKSLYSGDFSSYEQYF | TGTGCCTGGAGTGTAAAATCTCTCTACTCTGGGGACTTCTCCTCCTACGAGCAGTACTTC
few | 13 | TRBJ1-2 | TRBV27 | . | CASSFRVDYGYTF | TGTGCCAGCAGTTTTCGAGTTGATTATGGCTACACCTTC
. | 18 | TRBJ2-5 | TRBV7-6 | TRBD2 | CASSDAGGPRLSQETQYF | TGTGCCAGCAGCGACGCGGGGGGGCCCAGACTATCCCAAGAGACCCAGTACTTC
once | 17 | TRBJ2-3 | TRBV5-1 | TRBD2 | CASSPRLAGELIYTQYF | TGCGCCAGCAGCCCGCGACTAGCGGGGGAGTTGATCTATACGCAGTATTTT
. | 16 | TRBJ2-7 | TRBV12-5 | . | CASGLVLGGPGGEQYF | TGTGCTAGTGGTTTGGTACTAGGGGGTCCTGGGGGCGAGCAGTACTTC
. | 15 | TRBJ2-7 | TRBV13 | TRBD1 | CASSLLQGYSVEQYF | TGTGCCAGCAGCTTACTACAGGGGTACTCCGTCGAGCAGTACTTC
. | 14 | TRBJ1-1 | TRBV28 | TRBD1 | CAIPKGDRDTEAFF | TGTGCCATCCCGAAGGGGGACAGGGACACTGAAGCTTTCTTT
once | 16 | TRBJ2-7 | TRBV19 | TRBD1 | CASSMTYDRGLGEQYF | TGTGCCAGTAGTATGACCTATGACAGGGGACTCGGCGAGCAGTACTTC
. | 13 | TRBJ2-7 | TRBV29-1 | TRBD1 | CSVATGQSYEQYF | TGCAGCGTTGCGACGGGACAGTCCTACGAGCAGTACTTC
. | 15 | TRBJ1-3 | TRBV7-8 | . | CASSPPTAGINTIYF | TGTGCCAGCAGCCCCCCCACGGCAGGGATTAACACCATATATTTT
. | 16 | TRBJ1-3 | TRBV4-2 | . | CASSQMGGGTGNTIYF | TGTGCCAGCAGCCAAATGGGTGGGGGAACTGGAAACACCATATATTTT
. | 14 | TRBJ1-4 | TRBV9 | . | CASSVGDLNEKLFF | TGTGCCAGCAGCGTAGGGGACCTTAATGAAAAACTGTTTTTT
. | 13 | TRBJ2-7 | TRBV9 | TRBD1 | CASSTGQGYEQYF | TGTGCCAGCAGCACCGGACAGGGCTACGAGCAGTACTTC
. | 18 | TRBJ2-7 | TRBV2 | TRBD2 | CASSEEGLAGGPLYEQYF | TGTGCCAGCAGTGAGGAGGGACTAGCGGGGGGGCCCCTCTACGAGCAGTACTTC
. | 14 | TRBJ1-2 | TRBV27 | TRBD1 | CASRQTGFSYGYTF | TGTGCCAGCAGACAGACAGGGTTCTCCTATGGCTACACCTTC
few | 14 | TRBJ1-4 | TRBV7-9 | TRBD1 | CASSLGAGGEKLFF | TGTGCCAGCAGCTTAGGGGCAGGGGGTGAAAAACTGTTTTTT
. | 17 | TRBJ2-5 | TRBV5-1 | TRBD1 | CASSFGQGGTIQETQYF | TGCGCCAGCAGCTTTGGACAGGGTGGTACCATTCAAGAGACCCAGTACTTC
once | 14 | TRBJ1-4 | TRBV15 | TRBD1 | CATSRDREDEKLFF | TGTGCCACCAGCAGGGACAGGGAGGATGAAAAACTGTTTTTT
. | 14 | TRBJ1-1 | TRBV7-3 | . | CASSLMGGNTEAFF | TGTGCCAGCAGCTTAATGGGGGGGAACACTGAAGCTTTCTTT